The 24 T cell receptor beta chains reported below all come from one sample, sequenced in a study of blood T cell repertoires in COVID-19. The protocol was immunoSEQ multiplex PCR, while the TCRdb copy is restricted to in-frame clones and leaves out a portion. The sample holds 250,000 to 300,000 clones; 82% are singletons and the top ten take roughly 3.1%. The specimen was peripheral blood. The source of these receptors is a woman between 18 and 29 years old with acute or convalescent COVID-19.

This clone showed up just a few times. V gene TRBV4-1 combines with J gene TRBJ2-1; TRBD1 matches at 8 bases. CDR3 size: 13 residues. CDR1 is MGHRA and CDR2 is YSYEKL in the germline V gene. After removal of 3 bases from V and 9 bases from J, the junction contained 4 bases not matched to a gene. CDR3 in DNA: TGCGCCAGCAGCCATAGGACAGGGATTGAGCAGTTCTTC. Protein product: CASSHRTGIEQFF.

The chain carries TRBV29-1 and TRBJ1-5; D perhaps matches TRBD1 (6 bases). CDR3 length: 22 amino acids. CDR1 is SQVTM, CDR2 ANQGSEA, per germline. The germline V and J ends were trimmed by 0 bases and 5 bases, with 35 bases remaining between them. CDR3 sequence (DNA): TGCAGCGTTGAAGATCGCGACAGGCGGTCTTTCTTGCAGTACCCAAATTATCAGCCCCAGCATTTT. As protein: CSVEDRDRRSFLQYPNYQPQHF. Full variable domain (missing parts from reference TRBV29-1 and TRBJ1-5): SAVISQKPSRDICQRGTSLTIQCQVDSQVTMMFWYRQQPGQSLTLIATANQGSEATYESGFVIDKFPISRPNLTFSTLTVSNMSPEDSSIYLCSVEDRDRRSFLQYPNYQPQHFGDGTRLSIL.

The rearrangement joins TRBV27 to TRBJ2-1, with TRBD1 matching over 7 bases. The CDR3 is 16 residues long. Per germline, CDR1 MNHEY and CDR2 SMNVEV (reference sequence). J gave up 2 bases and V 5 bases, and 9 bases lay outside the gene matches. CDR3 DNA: TGTGCCAGCAGTCCCCTACAGGGGCAGGCCTACAATGAGCAGTTCTTC. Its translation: CASSPLQGQAYNEQFF.

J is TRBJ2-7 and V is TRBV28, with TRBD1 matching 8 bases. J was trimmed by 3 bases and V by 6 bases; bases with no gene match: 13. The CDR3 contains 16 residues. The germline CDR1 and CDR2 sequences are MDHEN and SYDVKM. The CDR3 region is CASRHGGTGGVYEQYF. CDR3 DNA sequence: TGTGCCAGCAGGCACGGGGGCACAGGGGGAGTCTACGAGCAGTACTTC. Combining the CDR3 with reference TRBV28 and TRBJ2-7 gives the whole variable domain DVKVTQSSRYLVKRTGEKVFLECVQDMDHENMFWYRQDPGLGLRLIYFSYDVKMKEKGDIPEGYSVSREKKERFSLILESASTNQTSMYLCASRHGGTGGVYEQYFGPGTRLTVT.

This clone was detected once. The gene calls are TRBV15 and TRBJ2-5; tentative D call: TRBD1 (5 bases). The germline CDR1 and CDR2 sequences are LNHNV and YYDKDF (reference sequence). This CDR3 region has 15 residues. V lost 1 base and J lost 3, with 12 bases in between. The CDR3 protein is CATSRGQGYEETQYF. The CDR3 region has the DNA TGTGCCACCAGCAGAGGTCAGGGCTACGAAGAGACCCAGTACTTC.

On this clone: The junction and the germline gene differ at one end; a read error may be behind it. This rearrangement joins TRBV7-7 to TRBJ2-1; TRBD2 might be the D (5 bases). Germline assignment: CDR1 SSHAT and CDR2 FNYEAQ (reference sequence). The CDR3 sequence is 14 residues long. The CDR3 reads CASSLGGLRGEQFF. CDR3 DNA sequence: TGTGCTAGCAGCTTAGGAGGCCTCCGTGGTGAGCAGTTCTTC. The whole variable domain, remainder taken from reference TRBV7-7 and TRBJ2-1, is GAGVSQSPRYKVTKRGQDVTLRCDPISSHATLYWYQQALGQGPEFLTYFNYEAQPDKSGLPSDRFSAERPEGSISTLTIQRTEQRDSAMYRCASSLGGLRGEQFFGPGTRLTVL.

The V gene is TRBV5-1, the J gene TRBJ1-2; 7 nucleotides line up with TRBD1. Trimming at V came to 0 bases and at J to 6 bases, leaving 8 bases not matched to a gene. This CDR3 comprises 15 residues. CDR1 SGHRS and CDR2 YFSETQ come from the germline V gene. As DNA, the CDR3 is TGCGCCAGCAGCTTGGATCTCGGCAGGGGGGATGGCTACACCTTC. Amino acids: CASSLDLGRGDGYTF.

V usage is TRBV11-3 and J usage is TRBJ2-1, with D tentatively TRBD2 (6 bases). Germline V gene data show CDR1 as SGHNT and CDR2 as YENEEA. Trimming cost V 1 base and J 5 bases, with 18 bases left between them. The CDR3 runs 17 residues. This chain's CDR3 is CASSLGIRESYHNEQFF. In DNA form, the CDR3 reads TGTGCCAGCAGCTTAGGGATACGGGAGAGTTACCACAATGAGCAGTTCTTC. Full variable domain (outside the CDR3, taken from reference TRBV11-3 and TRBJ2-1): EAGVVQSPRYKIIEKKQPVAFWCNPISGHNTLYWYLQNLGQGPELLIRYENEEAVDDSQLPKDRFSAERLKGVDSTLKIQPAELGDSAVYLCASSLGIRESYHNEQFFGPGTRLTVL.

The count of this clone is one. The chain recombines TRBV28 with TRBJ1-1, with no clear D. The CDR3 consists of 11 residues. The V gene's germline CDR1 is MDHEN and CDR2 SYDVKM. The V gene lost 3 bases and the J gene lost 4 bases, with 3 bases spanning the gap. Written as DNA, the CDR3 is TGTGCCAGCAGTTTCTTCACTGAAGCTTTCTTT. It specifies CASSFFTEAFF. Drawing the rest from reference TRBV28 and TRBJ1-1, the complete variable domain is DVKVTQSSRYLVKRTGEKVFLECVQDMDHENMFWYRQDPGLGLRLIYFSYDVKMKEKGDIPEGYSVSREKKERFSLILESASTNQTSMYLCASSFFTEAFFGQGTRLTVV.

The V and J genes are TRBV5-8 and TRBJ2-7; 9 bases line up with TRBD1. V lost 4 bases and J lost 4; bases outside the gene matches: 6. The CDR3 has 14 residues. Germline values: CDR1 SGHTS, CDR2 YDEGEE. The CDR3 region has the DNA TGTGCCAGCAGCGGATGGGACAGGGCTTACGAGCAGTACTTC. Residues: CASSGWDRAYEQYF.

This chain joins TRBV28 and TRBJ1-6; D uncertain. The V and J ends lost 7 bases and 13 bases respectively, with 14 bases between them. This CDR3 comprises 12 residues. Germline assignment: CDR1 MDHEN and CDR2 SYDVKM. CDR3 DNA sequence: TGTGCCAGCACCTCCATCGGGGTGCCCCTCCACTTT. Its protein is CASTSIGVPLHF.

This CDR3 reads CAWTFGLAGELFF. DNA of the CDR3: TGTGCCTGGACGTTCGGACTAGCCGGGGAGCTGTTTTTT. The chain recombines TRBV30 with TRBJ2-2; the match to TRBD2 covers 7 bases. J was trimmed by 6 bases and V by 4 bases; bases with no gene match: 5. This CDR3 contains 13 residues. CDR1 and CDR2 (germline): GTSNPN, SVGIG (reference sequence). Supplemented by reference TRBV30 and TRBJ2-2, the full variable domain reads SQTIHQWPATLVQPVGSPLSLECTVEGTSNPNLYWYRQAAGRGLQLLFYSVGIGQISSEVPQNLSASRPQDRQFILSSKKLLLSDSGFYLCAWTFGLAGELFFGEGSRLTVL.

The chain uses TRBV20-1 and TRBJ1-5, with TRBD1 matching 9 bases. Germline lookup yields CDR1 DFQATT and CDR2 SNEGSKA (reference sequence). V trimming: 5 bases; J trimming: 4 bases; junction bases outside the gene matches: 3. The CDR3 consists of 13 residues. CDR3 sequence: CSARGQGNQPQHF. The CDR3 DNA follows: TGCAGTGCTCGTGGACAGGGGAATCAGCCCCAGCATTTT.

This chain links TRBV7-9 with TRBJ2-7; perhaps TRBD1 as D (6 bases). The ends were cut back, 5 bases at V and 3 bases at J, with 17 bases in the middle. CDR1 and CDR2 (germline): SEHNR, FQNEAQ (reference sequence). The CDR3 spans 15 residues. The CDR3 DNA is TGTGCCAGCAGCCTATCCCCAGGGGCGGACTACGAGCAGTACTTC. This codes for CASSLSPGADYEQYF.

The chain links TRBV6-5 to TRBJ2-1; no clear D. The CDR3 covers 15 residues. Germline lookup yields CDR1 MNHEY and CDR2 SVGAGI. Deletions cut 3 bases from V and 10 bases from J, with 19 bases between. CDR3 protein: CASSYSPGDYKEQFF. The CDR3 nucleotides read TGTGCCAGCAGTTATTCCCCCGGAGATTATAAAGAGCAGTTCTTC.

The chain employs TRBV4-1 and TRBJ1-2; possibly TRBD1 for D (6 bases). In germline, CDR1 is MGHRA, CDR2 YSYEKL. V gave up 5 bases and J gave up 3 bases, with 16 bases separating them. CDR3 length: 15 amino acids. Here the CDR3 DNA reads TGCGCCAGCAGCGAAGGGGCGGGGGCGTACTATGGCTACACCTTC. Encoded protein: CASSEGAGAYYGYTF.

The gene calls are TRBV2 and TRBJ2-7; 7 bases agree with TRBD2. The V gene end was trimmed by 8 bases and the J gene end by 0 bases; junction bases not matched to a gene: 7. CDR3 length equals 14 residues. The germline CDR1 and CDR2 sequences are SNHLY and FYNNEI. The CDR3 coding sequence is TGTGCCAGCCAAGTCATAGCGGGCTCCTACGAGCAGTACTTC. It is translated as CASQVIAGSYEQYF.

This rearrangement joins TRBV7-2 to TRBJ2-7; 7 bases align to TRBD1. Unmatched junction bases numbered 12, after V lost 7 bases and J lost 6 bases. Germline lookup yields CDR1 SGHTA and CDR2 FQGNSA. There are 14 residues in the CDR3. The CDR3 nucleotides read TGTGCCAGCATCGAAGGACCAGGGGGTGGCGAGCAGTACTTC. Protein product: CASIEGPGGGEQYF.

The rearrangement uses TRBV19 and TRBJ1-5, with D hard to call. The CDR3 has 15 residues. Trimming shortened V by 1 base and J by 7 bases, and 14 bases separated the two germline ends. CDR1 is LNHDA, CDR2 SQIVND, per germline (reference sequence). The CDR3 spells CASSIGVGRSQPQHF. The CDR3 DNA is TGTGCCAGTAGTATAGGGGTTGGGAGGTCCCAGCCCCAGCATTTT.

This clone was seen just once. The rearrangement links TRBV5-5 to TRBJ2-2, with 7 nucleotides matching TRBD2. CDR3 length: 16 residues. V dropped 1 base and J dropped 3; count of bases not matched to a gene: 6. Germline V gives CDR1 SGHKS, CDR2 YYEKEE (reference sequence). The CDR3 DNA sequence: TGTGCCAGCAGCTTGTGGCGGCGGGAGTACACCGGGGAGCTGTTTTTT. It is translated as CASSLWRREYTGELFF.

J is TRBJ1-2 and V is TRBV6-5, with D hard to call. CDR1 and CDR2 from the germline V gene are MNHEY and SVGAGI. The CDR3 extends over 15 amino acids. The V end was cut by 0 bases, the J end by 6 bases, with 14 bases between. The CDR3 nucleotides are TGTGCCAGCAGTTACTCTGTGTCTCCGAGGGATGGCTACACCTTC. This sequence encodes CASSYSVSPRDGYTF.

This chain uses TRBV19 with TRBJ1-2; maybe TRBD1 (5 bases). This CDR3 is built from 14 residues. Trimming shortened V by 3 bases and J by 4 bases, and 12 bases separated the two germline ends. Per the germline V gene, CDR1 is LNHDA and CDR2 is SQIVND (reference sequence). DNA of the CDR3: TGTGCCAGTAGTATTACGGGGGTCTCCTATGGCTACACCTTC. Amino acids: CASSITGVSYGYTF.

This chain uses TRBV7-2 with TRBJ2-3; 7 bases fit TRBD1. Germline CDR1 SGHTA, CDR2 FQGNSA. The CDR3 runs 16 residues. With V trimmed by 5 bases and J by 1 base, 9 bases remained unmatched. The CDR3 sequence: CASSPRQGRGTDTQYF. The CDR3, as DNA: TGTGCCAGCAGCCCGCGACAGGGCCGTGGCACAGATACGCAGTATTTT.

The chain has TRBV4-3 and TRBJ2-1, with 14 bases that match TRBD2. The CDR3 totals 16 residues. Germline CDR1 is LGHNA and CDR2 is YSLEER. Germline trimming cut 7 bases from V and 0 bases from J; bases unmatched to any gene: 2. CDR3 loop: CASTGTSGSSYNEQFF. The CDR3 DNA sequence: TGCGCCAGCACCGGGACTAGCGGGAGCTCCTACAATGAGCAGTTCTTC.